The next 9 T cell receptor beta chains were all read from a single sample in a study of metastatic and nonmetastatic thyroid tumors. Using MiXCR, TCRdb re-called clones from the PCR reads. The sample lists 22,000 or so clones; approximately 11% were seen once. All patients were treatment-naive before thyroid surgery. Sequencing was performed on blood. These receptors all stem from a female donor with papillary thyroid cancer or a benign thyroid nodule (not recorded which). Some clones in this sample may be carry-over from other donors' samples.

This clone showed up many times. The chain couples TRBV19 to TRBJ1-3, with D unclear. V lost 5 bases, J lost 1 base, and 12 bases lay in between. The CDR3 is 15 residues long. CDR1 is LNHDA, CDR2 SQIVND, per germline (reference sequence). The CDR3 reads CASSQDWGSGNTIYF. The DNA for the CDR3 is TGTGCCAGTAGTCAAGATTGGGGTTCTGGAAACACCATATATTTT.

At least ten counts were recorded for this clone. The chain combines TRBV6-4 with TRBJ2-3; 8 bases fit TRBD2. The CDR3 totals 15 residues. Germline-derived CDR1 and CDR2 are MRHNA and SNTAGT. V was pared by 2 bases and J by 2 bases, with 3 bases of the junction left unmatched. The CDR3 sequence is CASSDTGGSTDTQYF. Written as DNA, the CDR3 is TGTGCCAGCAGTGACACGGGAGGGTCCACAGATACGCAGTATTTT.

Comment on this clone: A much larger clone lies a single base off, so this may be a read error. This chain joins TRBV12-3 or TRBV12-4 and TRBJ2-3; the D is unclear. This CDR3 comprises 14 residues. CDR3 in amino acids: CVSSLRSVADTQYF. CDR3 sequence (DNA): TGTGTCAGCAGCCTACGCAGCGTTGCAGATACGCAGTATTTT.

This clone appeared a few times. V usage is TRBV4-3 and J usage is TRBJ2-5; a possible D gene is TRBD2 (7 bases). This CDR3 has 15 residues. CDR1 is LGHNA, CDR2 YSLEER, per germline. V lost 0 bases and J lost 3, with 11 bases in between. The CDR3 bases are TGCGCCAGCAGCCAAGACGGGGGGCCCAAAGAGACCCAGTACTTC. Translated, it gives CASSQDGGPKETQYF.

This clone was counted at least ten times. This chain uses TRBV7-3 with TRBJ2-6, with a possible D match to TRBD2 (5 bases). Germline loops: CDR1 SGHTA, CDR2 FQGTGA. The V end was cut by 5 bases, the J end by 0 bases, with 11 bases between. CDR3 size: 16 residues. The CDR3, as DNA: TGTGCCAGCAGCCGAAACGGGGACTCTGGGGCCAACGTCCTGACTTTC. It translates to CASSRNGDSGANVLTF.

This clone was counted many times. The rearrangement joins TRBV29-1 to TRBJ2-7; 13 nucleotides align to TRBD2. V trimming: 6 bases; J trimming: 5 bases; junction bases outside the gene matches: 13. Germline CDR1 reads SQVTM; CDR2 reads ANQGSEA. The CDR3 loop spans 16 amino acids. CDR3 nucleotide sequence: TGCAGCGTCGTCAGACTAGCGGGAGGTTCGAGGAACGAGCAGTACTTC. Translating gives CSVVRLAGGSRNEQYF.

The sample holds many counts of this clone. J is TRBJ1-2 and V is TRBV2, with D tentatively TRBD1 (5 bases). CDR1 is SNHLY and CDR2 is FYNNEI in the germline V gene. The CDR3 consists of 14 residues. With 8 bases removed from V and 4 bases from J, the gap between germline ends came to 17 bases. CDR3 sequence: CASSRGKAAYGYTF. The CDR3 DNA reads TGTGCCAGCTCTCGGGGCAAAGCGGCCTATGGCTACACCTTC.

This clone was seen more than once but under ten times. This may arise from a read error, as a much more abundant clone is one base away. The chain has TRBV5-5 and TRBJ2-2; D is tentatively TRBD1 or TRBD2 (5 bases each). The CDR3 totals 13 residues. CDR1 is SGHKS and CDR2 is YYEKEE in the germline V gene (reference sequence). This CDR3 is CASSPWGTGELVF. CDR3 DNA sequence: TGTGCCAGCAGCCCTTGGGGCACCGGGGAGCTGGTTTTT. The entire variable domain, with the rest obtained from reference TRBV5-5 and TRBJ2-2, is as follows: DAGVTQSPTHLIKTRGQQVTLRCSPISGHKSVSWYQQVLGQGPQFIFQYYEKEERGRGNFPDRFSARQFPNYSSELNVNALLLGDSALYLCASSPWGTGELVFGEGSRLTVL.

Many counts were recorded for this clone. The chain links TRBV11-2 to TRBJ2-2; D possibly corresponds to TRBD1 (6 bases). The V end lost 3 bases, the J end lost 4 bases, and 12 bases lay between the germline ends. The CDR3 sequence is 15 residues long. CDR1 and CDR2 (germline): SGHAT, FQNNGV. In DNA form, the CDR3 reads TGTGCCAGCAGCTTTTGGGGGCAGGGCACCGGGGAGCTGTTTTTT. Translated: CASSFWGQGTGELFF. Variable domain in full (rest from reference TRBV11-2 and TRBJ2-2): EAGVAQSPRYKIIEKRQSVAFWCNPISGHATLYWYQQILGQGPKLLIQFQNNGVVDDSQLPKDRFSAERLKGVDSTLKIQPAKLEDSAVYLCASSFWGQGTGELFFGEGSRLTVL.